One TCR beta chain is described in this entry. Its antigen is still unknown. No clone much larger than this one lies a single base away; base qualities are absent. The data were obtained in a study of monozygotic twins with cystic fibrosis (dated by TCRdb to about 2021). For the wider study: Barcoded libraries were prepared from 3 to 3.5 micrograms of fragmented DNA with around 15 PCR cycles. The study compared TCR beta repertoires within and between 16 monozygotic twin pairs with cystic fibrosis to assess genetic influence on V and J gene usage. The cohort included ten female and six male twin pairs, mostly children and adolescents, aged about 2.0 to 40 years with a median of about 9 years. Twins were ranked among roughly 1,100 cohort participants for weight-for-height and FEVPerc (FEV1 disease centile) at the day of blood sampling. Data for three of the twin pairs had previously been reported in another context. Results the study describes overall, beyond this receptor: Simpson clonality was generally low (median around 0.0094), suggesting a naive-dominated repertoire, with higher clonality in the most severely affected patients. Significantly higher nucleotide-identical clonotype sharing was observed within monozygotic CF twin pairs than between unrelated CF individuals (P = 0.000026, Mann-Whitney). In 13 of 16 pairs, V gene usage most closely resembled the co-twin's, and the same held for J usage in 8 of 16 pairs, a pattern suggesting genetic constraints. Only a small cohort was studied, and no association of shared CDR3 numbers with age, concordance or disease severity was found.

The twin pairs came from the European Cystic Fibrosis Twin and Sibling Study Cohort, which recruited patients from 150 or so CF clinics across 14 European countries. Zygosity and CFTR genotype were verified in-house, and zygosity was tested by multiplex PCR of nine short tandem repeat loci. Peripheral blood was taken from each twin, and clinical parameters were recorded on the day of blood sampling. Phenol/chloroform extraction was used to isolate genomic DNA from peripheral blood cells, and the DNA was then kept in TE buffer at 4 degrees C. TCR beta CDR3 regions were amplified by multiplex PCR using the immunoSEQ immune profiling system, following the manufacturer's instructions. An Illumina NextSeq system was used to carry out the sequencing. Per the source publication's procedure: Sequence data were processed on the immunoSEQ Analyzer platform, and clonality was computed as the square root of Simpson's index of productive rearrangements. Jensen-Shannon distance served as the measure of similarity in V and J usage, while OLGA was used to compute CDR3 generation probabilities. The researchers looked up shared CDR3 sequences in the immuneACCESS database (August 2020) and in VDJdb (December 2020). TCRdb re-hosts the immuneACCESS table, in-frame sequences only. Its copies lack some clones; in the studies checked, an unresolved V gene accounts for under half of them, and the cause for the rest is not known. D and trimming were read from the DNA, whereas the V and J calls and clone size are those reported in that table. This sample is represented by tens of thousands of clones; over 60% of them were singletons. The top ten constitute around 0.8% of the sample.

In the germline V gene (reference sequence), CDR1 corresponds to GTSNPN and CDR2 to SVGIG. V trim: 2 bases; J trim: 8 bases; unmatched bases: 10. Measured from the cysteine to the phenylalanine, the CDR3 is 15 residues long. Of the read, only the CDR3 DNA is kept; its 45 bases are in frame from base 1. The clonotype comes from a girl aged 10-17 years with cystic fibrosis. The chain was built from TRBV30 and TRBJ1-3; TRBD1 agrees with 9 junctional bases. Sequenced input: blood. The CDR3 region reads CAWSPGDRVRDTIYF. The nucleotide sequence reads TGTGCCTGGAGTCCCGGGGACAGGGTTCGTGACACCATATATTTT. Outside the CDR3, residues come from the reference TRBV30 and TRBJ1-3 proteins, so the full variable domain is: SQTIHQWPATLVQPVGSPLSLECTVEGTSNPNLYWYRQAAGRGLQLLFYSVGIGQISSEVPQNLSASRPQDRQFILSSKKLLLSDSGFYLCAWSPGDRVRDTIYFGEGSWLTVV.